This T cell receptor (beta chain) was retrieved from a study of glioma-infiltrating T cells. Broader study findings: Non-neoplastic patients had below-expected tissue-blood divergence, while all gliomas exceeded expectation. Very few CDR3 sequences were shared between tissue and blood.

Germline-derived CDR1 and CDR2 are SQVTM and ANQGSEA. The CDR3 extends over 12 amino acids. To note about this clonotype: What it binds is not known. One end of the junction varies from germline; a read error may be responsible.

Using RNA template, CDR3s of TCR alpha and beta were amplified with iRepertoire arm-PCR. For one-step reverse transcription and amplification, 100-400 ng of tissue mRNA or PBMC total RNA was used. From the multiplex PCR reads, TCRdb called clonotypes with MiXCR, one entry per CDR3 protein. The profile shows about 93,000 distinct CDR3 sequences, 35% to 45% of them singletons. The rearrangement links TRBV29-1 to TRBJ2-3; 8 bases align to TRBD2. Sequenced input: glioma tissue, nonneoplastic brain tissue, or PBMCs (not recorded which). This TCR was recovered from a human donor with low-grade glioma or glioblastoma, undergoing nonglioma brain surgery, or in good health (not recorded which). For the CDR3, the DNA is TGCAGCGCCTGCTGGGAGCGGGAGACCCAGTACTTT. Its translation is CSACWERETQYF.